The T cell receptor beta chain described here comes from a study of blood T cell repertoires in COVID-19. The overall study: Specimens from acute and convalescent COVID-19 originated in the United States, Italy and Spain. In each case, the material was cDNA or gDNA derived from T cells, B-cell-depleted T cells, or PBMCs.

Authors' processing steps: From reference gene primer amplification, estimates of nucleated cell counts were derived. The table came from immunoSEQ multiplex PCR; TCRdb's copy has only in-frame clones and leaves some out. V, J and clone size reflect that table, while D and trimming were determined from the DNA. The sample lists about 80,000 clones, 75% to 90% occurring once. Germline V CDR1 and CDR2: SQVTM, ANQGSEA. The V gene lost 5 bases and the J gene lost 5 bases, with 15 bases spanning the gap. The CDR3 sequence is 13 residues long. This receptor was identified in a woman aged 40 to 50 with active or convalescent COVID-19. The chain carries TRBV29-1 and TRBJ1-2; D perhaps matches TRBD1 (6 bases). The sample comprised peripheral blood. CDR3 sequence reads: CSVQTGPRYGYTF. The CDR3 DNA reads TGCAGCGTTCAGACAGGCCCCCGGTATGGCTACACCTTC.